This is a list of T cell receptor beta chains from one sample in a study of control samples from healthy donors and cancer patients. Sequenced by immunoSEQ multiplex PCR; TCRdb stores in-frame clones only, minus some. The sample includes about 150,000 clones, 93% of them seen just once. Sequenced sample: blood. The receptors shown here come from a man between 50 and 59 years old in good health. Both conserved end residues are part of each CDR3. A D gene is named only where the DNA matches it firmly. A clone size is listed for some rows: how often the clone was seen (once, few, many), or a class if it is expanded.

V	size	D	J	CDR3	DNA
TRBV3-1/TRBV3-2	once	-	TRBJ2-6	CASSQHGSGANVLTF	TGTGCCAGCAGCCAACACGGCTCTGGGGCCAACGTCCTGACTTTC
TRBV24-1	-	TRBD2	TRBJ2-1	CATSDELAGVNEQFF	TGTGCCACCAGTGATGAACTAGCGGGAGTCAATGAGCAGTTCTTC
TRBV27	-	-	TRBJ2-7	CASSLRRSYEQYF	TGTGCCAGCAGTTTAAGACGGTCCTACGAGCAGTACTTC
TRBV7-8	-	-	TRBJ2-5	CASSLEGVWETQYF	TGTGCCAGCAGCTTAGAGGGAGTGTGGGAGACCCAGTACTTC
TRBV5-5	-	-	TRBJ2-7	CASSQLPFGTYEQYF	TGTGCCAGCAGCCAGCTGCCGTTCGGCACCTACGAGCAGTACTTC
TRBV3-1/TRBV3-2	once	-	TRBJ2-5	CASSQELGSSAKETQYF	TGTGCCAGCAGCCAAGAGCTCGGATCTAGCGCCAAAGAGACCCAGTACTTC
TRBV5-1	-	-	TRBJ2-4	CASTPGGRRDIQYF	TGCGCCAGCACACCCGGAGGCAGGCGCGACATTCAGTACTTC
TRBV30	-	-	TRBJ2-7	CAWTPGVTYEQYF	TGTGCCTGGACCCCGGGGGTGACCTACGAGCAGTACTTC
TRBV15	once	TRBD1	TRBJ1-2	CATLTDRGQVYGYTF	TGTGCCACCCTTACCGACAGGGGGCAAGTCTATGGCTACACCTTC
TRBV9	once	-	TRBJ2-3	CASSTRGSTDTQYF	TGTGCCAGCAGCACCCGGGGTAGCACAGATACGCAGTATTTT
TRBV3-1/TRBV3-2	few	-	TRBJ1-5	CASSQAQGNQPQHF	TGTGCCAGCAGCCAAGCTCAGGGGAATCAGCCCCAGCATTTT
TRBV28	-	-	TRBJ2-5	CASSFRESFSETQYF	TGTGCCAGCAGTTTCCGGGAGTCCTTTAGTGAGACCCAGTACTTC
TRBV5-4	-	-	TRBJ2-1	CASSFDQGSYNEQFF	TGTGCCAGCAGCTTTGATCAAGGCTCCTACAATGAGCAGTTCTTC
TRBV9	-	TRBD1	TRBJ1-1	CASSSGTGYMKAFF	TGTGCCAGCAGCTCCGGGACAGGGTATATGAAGGCTTTCTTT
TRBV11-2	-	-	TRBJ2-5	CASSLAQETQYF	TGTGCCAGCAGCTTAGCCCAAGAGACCCAGTACTTC
TRBV27	-	TRBD2	TRBJ2-5	CASRHAGGPLETQYF	TGTGCCAGCAGGCACGCGGGAGGCCCCTTAGAGACCCAGTACTTC
TRBV5-1	-	TRBD2	TRBJ2-1	CASSSLAGGTYNEQFF	TGCGCCAGCAGCTCCCTAGCGGGAGGTACTTACAATGAGCAGTTCTTC
TRBV7-9	-	-	TRBJ1-3	CASSLSKGGRGNTIYF	TGTGCCAGCAGCTTAAGTAAAGGAGGGAGAGGAAACACCATATATTTT
TRBV19	-	TRBD1	TRBJ1-2	CASSISRDRGGVGYTF	TGTGCCAGTAGTATATCGCGGGACAGGGGAGGTGTTGGCTACACCTTC
TRBV4-1	-	-	TRBJ2-7	CASSRGTVSYEQYF	TGCGCCAGCAGCCGCGGGACAGTCTCCTACGAGCAGTACTTC
TRBV10-3	-	-	TRBJ1-2	CAISEGGSYGYTF	TGTGCCATCAGTGAGGGGGGTAGCTATGGCTACACCTTC
TRBV3-1/TRBV3-2	once	-	TRBJ1-2	CASSQGGPLNYGYTF	TGTGCCAGCAGCCAAGGGGGGCCGCTAAACTATGGCTACACCTTC
TRBV18	-	TRBD1	TRBJ2-7	CASSPPAQGNSYEQYF	TGTGCCAGCTCACCACCGGCACAGGGGAACTCCTACGAGCAGTACTTC
TRBV5-4	once	TRBD2	TRBJ2-3	CASSLAGGVATDTQYF	TGTGCCAGCAGCCTAGCGGGAGGGGTAGCCACAGATACGCAGTATTTT
TRBV2	once	-	TRBJ1-2	CASSERSGGYTF	TGTGCCAGCAGTGAAAGGTCAGGCGGCTACACCTTC
TRBV20-1	-	-	TRBJ1-2	CSAMQGHGYTF	TGCAGTGCCATGCAGGGGCATGGCTACACCTTC
TRBV5-6	-	-	TRBJ2-5	CASSRQETQYF	TGTGCCAGCAGCCGACAAGAGACCCAGTACTTC
TRBV4-2	-	-	TRBJ1-1	CASSQEQGRRGTEAFF	TGTGCCAGCAGCCAAGAACAGGGCCGTCGGGGGACTGAAGCTTTCTTT
TRBV3-1/TRBV3-2	-	TRBD1	TRBJ1-1	CASSPGGRLRYTEAFF	TGTGCCAGCAGCCCAGGGGGCCGGCTGAGATACACTGAAGCTTTCTTT
TRBV19	-	-	TRBJ2-4	CASSPHDKPIAKNIQYF	TGTGCCAGTAGTCCCCATGACAAGCCCATAGCCAAAAACATTCAGTACTTC
TRBV4-2	-	-	TRBJ1-4	CASSQETARWEKLFF	TGTGCCAGCAGCCAAGAAACAGCAAGGTGGGAAAAACTGTTTTTT
TRBV28	-	-	TRBJ2-7	CASSIGLNYEQYF	TGTGCCAGCAGTATAGGACTCAACTACGAGCAGTACTTC
TRBV28	-	-	TRBJ2-3	CASSLCWLALSTDTQYF	TGTGCCAGCAGTTTATGCTGGCTAGCCCTAAGCACAGATACGCAGTATTTT
TRBV5-1	-	TRBD1	TRBJ1-1	CASSWDRGLNTEAFF	TGCGCCAGCAGCTGGGACAGGGGATTGAACACTGAAGCTTTCTTT
TRBV27	once	-	TRBJ1-6	CASSSVNSPLHF	TGTGCCAGCAGTTCCGTTAATTCACCCCTCCACTTT
TRBV27	-	TRBD1	TRBJ2-1	CASSLGTGGYNEQFF	TGTGCCAGCAGTCTAGGGACAGGTGGTTACAATGAGCAGTTCTTC
TRBV5-4	-	-	TRBJ1-2	CASSLGFSNYGYTF	TGTGCCAGCAGCTTGGGATTCTCTAACTATGGCTACACCTTC
TRBV14	-	TRBD2	TRBJ2-7	CASSDELAGPYEQYF	TGTGCCAGCAGCGATGAACTAGCGGGTCCCTACGAGCAGTACTTC
TRBV27	-	TRBD1	TRBJ2-3	CASSLEGTGGTDTQYF	TGTGCCAGCAGTTTAGAGGGGACAGGGGGCACAGATACGCAGTATTTT
TRBV21-1	-	-	TRBJ2-3	CASSIPRRTGSDTQYF	TGTGCCAGCAGCATTCCTCGCAGGACAGGGTCAGATACGCAGTATTTT
TRBV10-3	-	TRBD1	TRBJ1-6	CAISELQGSGNSPLHF	TGTGCCATCAGTGAACTACAGGGGAGTGGGAATTCACCCCTCCACTTT
TRBV18	-	-	TRBJ2-5	CASSEDRDIKTQYF	TGTGCCAGCTCAGAAGACCGGGACATAAAGACCCAGTACTTC
TRBV19	-	TRBD2	TRBJ2-7	CASSTGLAGGGEQYF	TGTGCCAGTAGTACGGGACTAGCGGGAGGAGGAGAGCAGTACTTC
TRBV2	-	-	TRBJ2-7	CASSPRQLNYEQYF	TGTGCCAGCAGCCCAAGACAGCTAAACTACGAGCAGTACTTC
TRBV3-1/TRBV3-2	-	-	TRBJ1-1	CASTPRGGTEAFF	TGTGCCAGCACCCCCAGGGGCGGGACTGAAGCTTTCTTT
TRBV12-3/TRBV12-4	-	-	TRBJ2-5	CASSFGETQYF	TGTGCCAGCAGTTTTGGAGAGACCCAGTACTTC
TRBV3-1/TRBV3-2	-	-	TRBJ2-1	CASSQTWREGEQFF	TGTGCCAGCAGCCAGACGTGGCGGGAAGGTGAGCAGTTCTTC
TRBV6-2/TRBV6-3	-	-	TRBJ2-5	CASSYLRGRRVETQYF	TGTGCCAGCAGTTACTTGCGGGGACGGCGGGTAGAGACCCAGTACTTC
TRBV9	-	-	TRBJ1-1	CASSVGQYTEAFF	TGTGCCAGCAGCGTAGGGCAGTACACTGAAGCTTTCTTT
TRBV3-1/TRBV3-2	-	TRBD2	TRBJ2-6	CASSPLDSGLSGANVLTF	TGTGCCAGCAGCCCTCTGGATAGCGGGCTCTCTGGGGCCAACGTCCTGACTTTC
TRBV20-1	-	TRBD2	TRBJ2-5	CSASGSSGKETQYF	TGCAGTGCTAGTGGATCTAGCGGCAAAGAGACCCAGTACTTC
TRBV19	-	-	TRBJ1-2	CASSIDSQGRNYGYTF	TGTGCCAGTAGTATAGATAGCCAGGGACGGAACTATGGCTACACCTTC
TRBV28	-	-	TRBJ2-3	CASRTGPGWGDTQYF	TGTGCCAGTCGGACCGGCCCAGGGTGGGGAGATACGCAGTATTTT
TRBV28	-	-	TRBJ1-1	CASSFVLASPTIKKLRQMNTEAFF	TGTGCCAGCAGTTTCGTCCTCGCCAGTCCCACGATCAAGAAATTAAGACAGATGAACACTGAAGCTTTCTTT
TRBV10-1	-	-	TRBJ2-7	CASSEGPGEDHEQYF	TGCGCCAGCAGTGAAGGACCGGGGGAAGACCACGAGCAGTACTTC
TRBV10-2	-	-	TRBJ2-5	CASRRLGETQYF	TGCGCCAGCAGGAGGCTAGGCGAGACCCAGTACTTC
TRBV6-5	once	-	TRBJ2-5	CASSYLPSDQETQYF	TGTGCCAGCAGTTACCTCCCTAGCGACCAAGAGACCCAGTACTTC
TRBV19	-	-	TRBJ2-1	CASSMGNEQFF	TGTGCCAGTAGTATGGGGAATGAGCAGTTCTTC
TRBV27	-	-	TRBJ1-2	CASSRAGLYTYGYTF	TGTGCCAGCAGCAGGGCAGGCCTCTATACTTATGGCTACACCTTC
TRBV7-2	-	-	TRBJ2-1	CASSLVAVTSYNEQFF	TGTGCCAGCAGCTTAGTGGCCGTGACGTCCTACAATGAGCAGTTCTTC